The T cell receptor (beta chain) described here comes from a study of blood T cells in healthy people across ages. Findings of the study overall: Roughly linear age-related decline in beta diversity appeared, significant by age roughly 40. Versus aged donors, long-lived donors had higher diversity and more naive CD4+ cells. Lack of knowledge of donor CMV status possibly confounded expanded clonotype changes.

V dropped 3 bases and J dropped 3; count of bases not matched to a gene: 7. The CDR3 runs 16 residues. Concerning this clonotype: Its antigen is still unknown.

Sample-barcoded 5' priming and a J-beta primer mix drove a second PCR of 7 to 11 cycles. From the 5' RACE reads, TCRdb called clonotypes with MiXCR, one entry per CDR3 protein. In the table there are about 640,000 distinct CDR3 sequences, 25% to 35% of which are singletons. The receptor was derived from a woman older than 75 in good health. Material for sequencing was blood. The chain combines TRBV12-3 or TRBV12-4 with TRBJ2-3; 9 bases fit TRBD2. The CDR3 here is CASSLWLAGTTDTQYF. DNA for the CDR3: TGTGCCAGCAGTTTGTGGCTAGCGGGGACTACAGATACGCAGTATTTT.